This T cell receptor (beta chain) was profiled in a study of blood T cell repertoires in COVID-19. Generated by immunoSEQ multiplex PCR, the TCRdb table keeps only in-frame clones and is missing some. The sample holds about 190,000 clones; about 88% are singletons and the top ten take around 6.6%. There are 16 residues in the CDR3. Germline V CDR1 and CDR2: MNHNY, SVGAGI (reference sequence). The ends lost 7 bases at V and 6 bases at J; junction bases unmatched: 14. The clonotype comes from a woman in her forties who had recovered from COVID-19. Specimen: peripheral blood. This chain uses TRBV6-6 with TRBJ2-2, with 7 bases that match TRBD2. The CDR3 nucleotides read TGTGCCAGCATTGGGGAGGGAACCTTCCGCTCCGGGGAGCTGTTTTTT. Its protein is CASIGEGTFRSGELFF.